These 8 T cell receptor beta chains were all obtained from the same sample, sequenced in a study of blood T cells in healthy people across ages. For the second PCR, which ran for roughly 6 to 11 cycles, a sample-barcoded 5' primer and a J-beta primer mix were used. TCRdb analysed the 5' RACE reads with MiXCR anew, one entry per CDR3 protein. The sample lists approximately 800,000 distinct CDR3 sequences; 53% were seen once. Sample: blood. These receptors were obtained from an elderly man in good health.

The chain carries TRBV27 and TRBJ1-1; TRBD1 might be the D (5 bases). V was cut by 7 bases and J by 6 bases, with 21 bases left in between. CDR3 size: 15 residues. CDR1 and CDR2 from the germline V gene are MNHEY and SMNVEV (reference sequence). The CDR3 DNA is TGTGCCAGCAATGGGGACCGACGAGGGGATTCTGAAGCTTTCTTT. Translation: CASNGDRRGDSEAFF.

This clonotype showed up just once. This chain links TRBV28 with TRBJ2-6, with D hard to call. Per the germline V gene, CDR1 is MDHEN and CDR2 is SYDVKM. V was shortened by 2 bases and J by 2 bases, with 10 bases between the two germline ends. The CDR3 spans 16 residues. The DNA for the CDR3 is TGTGCCAGCAGTTTAGATCCAGTAGCTGGGGCCAACGTCCTGACTTTC. Its translation is CASSLDPVAGANVLTF.

This sequence joins TRBV9 and TRBJ2-1, with 8 bases aligning to TRBD2. The CDR3 spans 15 residues. Germline lookup yields CDR1 SGDLS and CDR2 YYNGEE. V shed 0 bases and J 8 bases; nucleotides not matched to a gene: 7. The CDR3 DNA is TGTGCCAGCAGCGTAGAGGGTAGCGGGAAACATGAGCAGTTCTTC. Translating it yields CASSVEGSGKHEQFF.

The chain couples TRBV28 to TRBJ2-1; D may be TRBD1 (5 bases). The CDR3 has 14 residues. Trimming took 1 base from V and 4 from J, leaving 8 bases between them. CDR1 is MDHEN, CDR2 SYDVKM, per germline. The CDR3 here is CASSLFQGYNEQFF. The CDR3 DNA follows: TGTGCCAGCAGTTTATTCCAGGGTTACAATGAGCAGTTCTTC.

The rearrangement joins TRBV5-1 to TRBJ2-5, with 9 bases identical to TRBD2. With 0 bases clipped from V and 11 bases from J, the junction kept 14 bases outside the gene matches. This CDR3 contains 16 residues. CDR1 and CDR2 from the germline V gene are SGHRS and YFSETQ. The CDR3 protein is CASSLGSGSRSDGQYF. The CDR3 bases are TGCGCCAGCAGCTTGGGTAGCGGGAGTAGATCGGACGGGCAGTACTTC.

This clonotype was detected only a few times. CDR3 residues: CASSTTVTYEQYF. CDR3 DNA sequence: TGTGCCAGCAGCACGACCGTCACCTACGAGCAGTACTTC. The chain joins TRBV7-2 to TRBJ2-7; D unclear. Per germline, CDR1 SGHTA and CDR2 FQGNSA. The CDR3 is made up of 13 amino acids. The V end lost 5 bases, the J end lost 2 bases, and 10 bases lay between the germline ends.

This clonotype was found once. This rearrangement joins TRBV27 to TRBJ2-4; D is unclear. The CDR3 loop spans 17 amino acids. The ends were cut back, 1 base at V and 0 bases at J, with 13 bases in the middle. Per germline, CDR1 MNHEY and CDR2 SMNVEV (reference sequence). The CDR3 nucleotides are TGTGCCAGCAGTTTATTTTGGCCACTCACAGCCAAAAACATTCAGTACTTC. This translates into CASSLFWPLTAKNIQYF.

This clonotype occurred a few times. The rearrangement uses TRBV3-1 and TRBJ2-5; possible D gene TRBD1, 6 bases. The J call may be incorrect, as the DNA end agrees better with TRBJ2-7. The germline V gene has CDR1 LGHDT and CDR2 YNNKEL (reference sequence). The CDR3 covers 15 residues. The CDR3 protein is CASSQDRGRTYEQYF. The CDR3 DNA follows: TGTGCCAGCAGCCAAGACAGGGGAAGAACCTACGAGCAGTACTTC.